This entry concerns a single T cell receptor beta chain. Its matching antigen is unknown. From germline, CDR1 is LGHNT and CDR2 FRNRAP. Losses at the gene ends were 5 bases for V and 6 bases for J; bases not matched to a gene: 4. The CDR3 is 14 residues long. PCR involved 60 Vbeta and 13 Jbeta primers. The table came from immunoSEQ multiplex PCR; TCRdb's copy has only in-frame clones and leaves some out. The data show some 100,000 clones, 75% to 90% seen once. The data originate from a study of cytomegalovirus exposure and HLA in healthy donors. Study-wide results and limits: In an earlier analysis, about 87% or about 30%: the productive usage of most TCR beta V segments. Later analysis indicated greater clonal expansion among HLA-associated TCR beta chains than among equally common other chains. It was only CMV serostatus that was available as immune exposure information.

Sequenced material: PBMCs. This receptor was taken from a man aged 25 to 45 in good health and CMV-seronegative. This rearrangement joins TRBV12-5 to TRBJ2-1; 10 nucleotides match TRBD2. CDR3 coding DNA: TGTGCTAGTGGTAGGACTAGCGGACCCAATGAGCAGTTCTTC. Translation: CASGRTSGPNEQFF. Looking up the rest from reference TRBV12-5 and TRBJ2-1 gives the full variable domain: DARVTQTPRHKVTEMGQEVTMRCQPILGHNTVFWYRQTMMQGLELLAYFRNRAPLDDSGMPKDRFSAEMPDATLATLKIQPSEPRDSAVYFCASGRTSGPNEQFFGPGTRLTVL.